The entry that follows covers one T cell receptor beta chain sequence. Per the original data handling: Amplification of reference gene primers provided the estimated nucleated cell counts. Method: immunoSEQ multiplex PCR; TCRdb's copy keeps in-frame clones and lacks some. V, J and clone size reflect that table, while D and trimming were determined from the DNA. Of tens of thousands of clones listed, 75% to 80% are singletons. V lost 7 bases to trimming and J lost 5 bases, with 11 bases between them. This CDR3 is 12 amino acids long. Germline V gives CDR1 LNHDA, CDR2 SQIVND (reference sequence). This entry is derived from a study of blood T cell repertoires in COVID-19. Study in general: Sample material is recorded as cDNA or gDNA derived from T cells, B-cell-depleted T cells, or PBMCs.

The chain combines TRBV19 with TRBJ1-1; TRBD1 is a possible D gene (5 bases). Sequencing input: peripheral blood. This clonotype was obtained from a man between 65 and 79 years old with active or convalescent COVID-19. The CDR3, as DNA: TGTGCCAGTACGGGGGAGGTGACTGAAGCTTTCTTT. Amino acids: CASTGEVTEAFF.